This T cell receptor beta chain was captured by sequencing in a study of cytomegalovirus exposure and HLA in healthy donors. Study findings and constraints: Later, an analysis found that common viral pathogens appeared to be linked with several of the most significant clusters.

On this clone itself: Its antigen remains unknown.

PCR primers comprised 60 Vbeta and 13 Jbeta primers. Generated by immunoSEQ multiplex PCR, the TCRdb table keeps only in-frame clones and is missing some. Of about 91,000 clones listed, roughly nine tenths are singletons. Germline V gene lookup returns CDR1 LNHNV and CDR2 YYDKDF (reference sequence). CDR3 length: 12 residues. V was trimmed by 0 bases and J by 6 bases, leaving 3 bases between them. The specimen was PBMCs. The sequence came from a man in his thirties or forties in good health and CMV-seropositive. This chain links TRBV15 with TRBJ1-5; D remains unclear. CDR3 in amino acids: CATSRDRQPQHF. In nucleotides, the CDR3 is TGTGCCACCAGCAGAGATCGTCAGCCCCAGCATTTT.